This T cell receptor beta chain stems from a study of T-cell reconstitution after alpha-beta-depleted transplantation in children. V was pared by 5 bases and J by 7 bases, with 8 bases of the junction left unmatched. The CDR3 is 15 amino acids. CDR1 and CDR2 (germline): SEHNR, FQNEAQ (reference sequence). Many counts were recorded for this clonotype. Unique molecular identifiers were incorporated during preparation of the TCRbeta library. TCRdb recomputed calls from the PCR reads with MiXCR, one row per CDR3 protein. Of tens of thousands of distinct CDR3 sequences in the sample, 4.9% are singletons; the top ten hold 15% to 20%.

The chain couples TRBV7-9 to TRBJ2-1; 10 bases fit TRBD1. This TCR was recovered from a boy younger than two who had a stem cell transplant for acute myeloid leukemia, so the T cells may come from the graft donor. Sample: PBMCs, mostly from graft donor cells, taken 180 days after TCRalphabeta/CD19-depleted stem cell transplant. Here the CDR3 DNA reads TGTGCCAGCAGCCCGACCGGGACAGGGGTAAATGAGCAGTTCTTC. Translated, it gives CASSPTGTGVNEQFF.